This TCR beta chain was obtained from a study of Tregs in tolerant kidney transplant recipients (dated by TCRdb to between 2018 and 2021). For the study in its entirety: TCRbeta sequencing was used in the study to identify donor-specific regulatory T cells before combined kidney and bone marrow transplantation, and the identified cells were then tracked after transplant. TCRbeta repertoire sequencing was used in a few healthy controls to compare several ways of expanding Tregs specific for an allogeneic donor. Summary of the overall study and its limitations: Expanding Tregs with activated donor B cells appeared to identify the most biologically relevant and donor-specific TCRbeta repertoire. The study was constrained by small patient numbers, and validation of the findings is required in larger populations and under other immunosuppression protocols. Biological reproducibility was not examined directly, but technical replication error appeared to be minimal.

Unstimulated Tregs (CD4+CD25+CD127-), CD4+ non-Tregs (CD4+CD25-), CD4 and CD8 cells were FACS-sorted from thawed PBMCs. Healthy control blood was obtained either as purchased buffy coats or from healthy volunteers. Healthy control blood was separated into PBMCs by Ficoll density gradient and cryopreserved, and patient PBMCs were collected both before and after transplant. For TCRbeta CDR3 sequencing, genomic DNA was extracted from sorted cells using the QIAGEN DNeasy Blood and Tissue Kit. High-throughput TCRbeta CDR3 sequencing was carried out commercially through immunoSEQ, with PCR amplification with bias correction and internal controls included. The paper's data handling went like this. Unique productive TCRbeta sequences were defined by CDR3 nucleotide sequence where primers matched, and otherwise by CDR3 amino acid sequence together with Vbeta and Jbeta genes. To correct for sorting error, sequences found in more than one sorted population at a frequency ratio of 2:1 or less were discarded, and the remaining shared sequences were assigned to the population with the higher frequency. Sequences were defined as donor-reactive when expanded at least 5-fold in CFSE-low cells versus unstimulated cells and present at a frequency of at least 0.01% in CFSE-low cells. Repertoire divergence was quantified by Jensen-Shannon divergence using the top 100 TCRbeta sequences ranked by frequency. For samples with multiple sequencing runs, sorting error was corrected in each run separately before the runs were combined. The immuneACCESS repertoire file appears here via TCRdb, limited to in-frame rearrangements. These files lack a portion of the clones; in checked studies, under half of the deficit traces to unresolved V genes, and the cause of the others is not known. Clone size and V and J calls were adopted from that table, with D and trimming inferred from the DNA. Present in this sample are 110,000 or so clones, 92% of which were seen just once. The ten largest make up around 0.58% of the sample.

Turning to this clone: The specificity of this receptor is unknown. Qualities for individual bases were not recorded, and no much larger clone is one base off.

The CDR3, cysteine through phenylalanine, is 15 amino acids long. This entry keeps only the CDR3 DNA: 45 bases, framed from base 1. Trimming accounts for 7 bases at V and 6 bases at J, while the number of junction bases matched to no gene is 14. CDR1 is given as SEHNR and CDR2 as FQNEAQ, both from the germline V gene (reference sequence). Source material: CD4+ T cells from blood. Here the chain combines TRBV7-9 and TRBJ2-7, and 8 junction bases match TRBD1. The sequence was obtained from a human donor in good health. In nucleotides, the sequence is TGTGCCAGCACCCCGAGGGGCAGGGGGCAGTCCGAGCAGTACTTC. It codes for CASTPRGRGQSEQYF.